The entry below describes one T cell receptor (beta chain). Its antigen is still unknown. No base-level quality is on record; no much larger clone is a single base apart. One collaborating source in Seattle enrolled patients while the patients were actively infected and followed the patients over time throughout the course of disease. Collaborating institutions collected whole blood in K2EDTA tubes following their own protocols. For TCRbeta analysis, collaborators shipped samples as frozen whole blood, isolated PBMCs, or DNA extracted from either of those sample types. This specimen belongs to a study of blood T cell repertoires in COVID-19 (dated by TCRdb to about 2020). In the study overall: Collaborator samples came from the United States, Italy and Spain and covered acute and convalescent phases of COVID-19. The material from the prospective study consisted of cDNA or gDNA derived from T cells, B-cell-depleted T cells, or PBMCs. Subjects who had been exposed to COVID-19, were actively infected with it, or had recovered from it provided the deeply sampled blood TCRbeta repertoires that made up the dataset. The repertoires were made available in a free public database intended to serve as a resource for research on the immune response to SARS-CoV-2. The samples were drawn from the first 160 participants of the ongoing ImmuneRACE study and from over 950 subjects provided by 6 global collaborators. Sample metadata almost always included a de-identified subject ID, COVID-19 status, age in years and sex. HLA class I and class II types, where available, came from metadata supplied by the sample provider rather than from assay-based typing. The paper's findings and limits, for the study overall: Clinical and demographic metadata were provided uncurated, with the amount varying by source and participant.

TCRbeta CDR3 regions were amplified from genomic DNA by means of the immunoSEQ Assay, a bias-controlled multiplex PCR. In the original analysis: Nucleated cell counts per sample were estimated from amplification of reference gene primers within the assay. Sequence reads were collapsed and filtered to measure the absolute abundance of every unique TCRbeta CDR3 rearrangement. For each sample, productive Simpson clonality was calculated as the square root of Simpson's diversity index across productive rearrangements. TCRdb carries this immuneACCESS record with in-frame sequences only. Its versions omit some clonotypes, under half of them owing to an unresolved V gene in the studies checked, with the rest unexplained. V and J calls and clone size are given by that table; D and trimming were obtained from the DNA. The sample profile shows tens of thousands of clones; about 90% of them were found once. The ten largest clones take up around 20% of the sample.

Compared with germline, V lacks 2 bases and J lacks 3 bases; bases without a gene match: 1. The CDR3, from cysteine to phenylalanine, totals 15 residues. Of the read, only the CDR3 DNA is kept; its 45 bases are in frame from base 1. CDR1 and CDR2 were assigned from the germline V gene (reference sequence) as LGHDT and YNNKEL. The chain joins TRBV3-1 (or the pseudogene TRBV3-2) to TRBJ2-3; TRBD2 agrees with 11 junctional bases. This TCR was recovered from a woman of 80 years or more with COVID-19, enrolled during active disease. Material: peripheral blood. The sequenced DNA: TGTGCCAGCAGCCAACTAGCGGGGGGAACAGATACGCAGTATTTT. This translates into CASSQLAGGTDTQYF.